This section outlines one TCR beta chain sequence together with its context. Between the trimmed V and J ends, which lost 5 bases and 5 bases, there was a span of 10 bases. Germline loops: CDR1 SGDLS, CDR2 YYNGEE. The CDR3 sequence is 13 residues long. The assay was immunoSEQ multiplex PCR, and TCRdb's table has in-frame clones only and misses some. The sample comprises approximately 280,000 clones, under 90% of which are singletons, and less than 2.5% rests with the top ten. The data originate from a study of blood T cell repertoires in COVID-19. Study-level information: The analysed material was cDNA or gDNA that came from T cells, B-cell-depleted T cells, or PBMCs.

The specimen was peripheral blood. The TCR comes from a man aged 50-60 years with acute or convalescent COVID-19. The chain is built from TRBV9 and TRBJ2-2; D is ambiguous. The CDR3 sequence: CASSPLSTGELFF. CDR3 nucleotide sequence: TGTGCCAGCAGTCCTCTCTCTACCGGGGAGCTGTTTTTT.